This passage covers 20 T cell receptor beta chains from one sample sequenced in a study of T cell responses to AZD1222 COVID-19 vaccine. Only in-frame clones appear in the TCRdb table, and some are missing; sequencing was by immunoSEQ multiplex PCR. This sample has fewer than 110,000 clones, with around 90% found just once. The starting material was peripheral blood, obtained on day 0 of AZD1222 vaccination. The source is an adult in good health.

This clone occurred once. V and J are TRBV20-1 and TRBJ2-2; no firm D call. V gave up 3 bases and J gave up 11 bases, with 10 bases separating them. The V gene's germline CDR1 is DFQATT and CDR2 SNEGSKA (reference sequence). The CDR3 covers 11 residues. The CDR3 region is CSASELRELFF. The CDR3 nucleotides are TGCAGTGCTAGTGAGCTCCGAGAGCTGTTTTTT.

The CDR3 spells CASSSTDEQYF. For the CDR3, the DNA is TGTGCCAGCAGCTCAACAGACGAGCAGTACTTC. The V call is TRBV5-4, the J call TRBJ2-7; no firm D call. The CDR3 runs to 11 residues. Trimming cost V 3 bases and J 5 bases, with 6 bases left between them. Germline CDR1 is SGHNT and CDR2 is YYREEE (reference sequence).

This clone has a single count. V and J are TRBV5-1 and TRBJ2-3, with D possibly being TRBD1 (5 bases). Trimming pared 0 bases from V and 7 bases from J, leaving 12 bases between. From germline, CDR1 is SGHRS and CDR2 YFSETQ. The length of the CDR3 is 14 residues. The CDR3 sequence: CASSLGGPGNTQYF. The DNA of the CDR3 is TGCGCCAGCAGCTTGGGGGGCCCCGGTAATACGCAGTATTTT.

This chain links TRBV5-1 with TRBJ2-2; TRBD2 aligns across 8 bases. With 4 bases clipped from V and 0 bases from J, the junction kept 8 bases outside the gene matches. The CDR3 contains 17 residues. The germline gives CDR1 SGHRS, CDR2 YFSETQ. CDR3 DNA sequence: TGCGCCAGCAGCCTCCGCGTAGCGGGGCCGAACACCGGGGAGCTGTTTTTT. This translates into CASSLRVAGPNTGELFF.

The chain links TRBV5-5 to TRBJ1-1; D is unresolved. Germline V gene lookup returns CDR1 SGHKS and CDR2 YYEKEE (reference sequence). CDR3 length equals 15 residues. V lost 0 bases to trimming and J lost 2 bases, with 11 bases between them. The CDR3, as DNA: TGTGCCAGCAGCTTGGTTTCCTTGATAAACACTGAAGCTTTCTTT. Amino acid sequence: CASSLVSLINTEAFF.

CDR3 sequence: CASSQEWGNPLYEQYF. CDR3 coding DNA: TGCGCCAGCAGCCAAGAGTGGGGAAACCCCCTCTACGAGCAGTACTTC. The J gene is TRBJ2-7, the V gene TRBV4-1; D gene ambiguous. The germline gives CDR1 MGHRA, CDR2 YSYEKL. V was cut by 0 bases and J by 3 bases, with 15 bases left in between. The CDR3 runs 16 residues.

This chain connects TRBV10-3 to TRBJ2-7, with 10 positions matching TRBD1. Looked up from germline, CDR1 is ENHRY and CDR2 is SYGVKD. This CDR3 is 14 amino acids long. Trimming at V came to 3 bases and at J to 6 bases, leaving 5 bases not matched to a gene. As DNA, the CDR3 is TGTGCCATCAGTGACTCTGGGACAGGGGTCGAGCAGTACTTC. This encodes CAISDSGTGVEQYF.

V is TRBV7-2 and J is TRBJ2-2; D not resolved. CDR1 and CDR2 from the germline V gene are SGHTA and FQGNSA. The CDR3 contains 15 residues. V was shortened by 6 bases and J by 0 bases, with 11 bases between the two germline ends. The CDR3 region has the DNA TGTGCCAGCAGTTCCCGCGCAGCGAACACCGGGGAGCTGTTTTTT. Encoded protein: CASSSRAANTGELFF.

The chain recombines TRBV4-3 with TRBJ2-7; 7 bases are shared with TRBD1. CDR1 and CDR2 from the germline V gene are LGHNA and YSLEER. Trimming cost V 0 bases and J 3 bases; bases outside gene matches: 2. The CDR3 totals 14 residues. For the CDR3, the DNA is TGCGCCAGCAGCCAAGAGACAGGGTACTACGAGCAGTACTTC. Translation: CASSQETGYYEQYF.

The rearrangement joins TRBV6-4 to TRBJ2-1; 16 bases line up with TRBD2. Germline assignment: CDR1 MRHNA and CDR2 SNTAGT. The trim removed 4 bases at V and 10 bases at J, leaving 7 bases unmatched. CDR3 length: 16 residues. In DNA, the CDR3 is TGTGCCAGCAGTGCCGGGACTAGCGGGGGGGCAGAGGAGCAGTTCTTC. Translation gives CASSAGTSGGAEEQFF.

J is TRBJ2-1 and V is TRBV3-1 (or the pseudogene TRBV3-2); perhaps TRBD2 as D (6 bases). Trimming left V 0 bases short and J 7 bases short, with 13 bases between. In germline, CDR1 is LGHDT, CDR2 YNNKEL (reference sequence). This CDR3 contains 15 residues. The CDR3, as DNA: TGTGCCAGCAGCCAAGATACCCTTCGGGGGAATGAGCAGTTCTTC. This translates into CASSQDTLRGNEQFF.

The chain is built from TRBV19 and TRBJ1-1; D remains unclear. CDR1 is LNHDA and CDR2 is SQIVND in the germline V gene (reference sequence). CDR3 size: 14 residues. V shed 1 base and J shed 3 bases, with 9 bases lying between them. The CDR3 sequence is CASSIGGRYTEAFF. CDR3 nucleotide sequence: TGTGCCAGTAGTATAGGTGGGCGGTACACTGAAGCTTTCTTT.

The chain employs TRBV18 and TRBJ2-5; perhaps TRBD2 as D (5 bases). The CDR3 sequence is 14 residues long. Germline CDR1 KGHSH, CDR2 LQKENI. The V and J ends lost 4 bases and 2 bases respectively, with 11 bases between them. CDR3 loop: CASSRRRSQETQYF. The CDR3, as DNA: TGTGCCAGCTCACGACGGAGGAGTCAAGAGACCCAGTACTTC.

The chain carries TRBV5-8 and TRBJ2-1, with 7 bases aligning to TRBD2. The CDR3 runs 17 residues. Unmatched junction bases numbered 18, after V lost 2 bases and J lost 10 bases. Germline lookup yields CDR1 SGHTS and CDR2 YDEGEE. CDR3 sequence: CASSLLWAGVTGGEQFF. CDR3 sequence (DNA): TGTGCCAGCAGCTTACTCTGGGCGGGAGTGACTGGCGGGGAGCAGTTCTTC.

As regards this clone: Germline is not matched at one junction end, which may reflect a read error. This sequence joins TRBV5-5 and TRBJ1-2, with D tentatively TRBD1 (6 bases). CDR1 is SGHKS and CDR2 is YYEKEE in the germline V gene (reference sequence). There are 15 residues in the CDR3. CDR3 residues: CASSPGTSTNYGYTF. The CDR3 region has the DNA TGTGCCAGCAGCCCCGGGACAAGCACTAACTATGGCTACACTTTC.

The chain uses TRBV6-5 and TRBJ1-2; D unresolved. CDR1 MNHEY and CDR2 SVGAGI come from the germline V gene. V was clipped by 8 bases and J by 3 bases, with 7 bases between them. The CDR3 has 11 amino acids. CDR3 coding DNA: TGTGCCAGCGGCCCCGACTATGGCTACACCTTC. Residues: CASGPDYGYTF.

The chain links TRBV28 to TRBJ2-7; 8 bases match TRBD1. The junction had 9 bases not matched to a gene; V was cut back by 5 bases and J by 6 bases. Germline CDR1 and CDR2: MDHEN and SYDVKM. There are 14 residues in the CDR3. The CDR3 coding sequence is TGTGCCAGCAGTCTCCCCACAACAGGGGGCGAGCAGTACTTC. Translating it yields CASSLPTTGGEQYF.

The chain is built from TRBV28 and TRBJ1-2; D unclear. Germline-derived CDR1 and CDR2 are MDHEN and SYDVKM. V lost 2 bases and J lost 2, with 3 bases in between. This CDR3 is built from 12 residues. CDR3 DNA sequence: TGTGCCAGCAGTTTACAGAACTATGGCTACACCTTC. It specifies CASSLQNYGYTF.

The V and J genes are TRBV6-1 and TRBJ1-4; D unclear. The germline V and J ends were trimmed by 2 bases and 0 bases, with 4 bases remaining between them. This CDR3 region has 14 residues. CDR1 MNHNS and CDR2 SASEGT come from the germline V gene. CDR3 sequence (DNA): TGTGCCAGCAGTGAAAGTGCAACTAATGAAAAACTGTTTTTT. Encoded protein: CASSESATNEKLFF.

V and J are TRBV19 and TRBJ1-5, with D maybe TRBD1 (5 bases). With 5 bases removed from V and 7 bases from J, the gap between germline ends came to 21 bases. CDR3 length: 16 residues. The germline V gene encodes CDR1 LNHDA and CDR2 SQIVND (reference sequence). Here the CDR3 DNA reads TGTGCCAGTAGTGCAACAGTCCCGGGGCCCCCCCAGCCCCAGCATTTT. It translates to CASSATVPGPPQPQHF.